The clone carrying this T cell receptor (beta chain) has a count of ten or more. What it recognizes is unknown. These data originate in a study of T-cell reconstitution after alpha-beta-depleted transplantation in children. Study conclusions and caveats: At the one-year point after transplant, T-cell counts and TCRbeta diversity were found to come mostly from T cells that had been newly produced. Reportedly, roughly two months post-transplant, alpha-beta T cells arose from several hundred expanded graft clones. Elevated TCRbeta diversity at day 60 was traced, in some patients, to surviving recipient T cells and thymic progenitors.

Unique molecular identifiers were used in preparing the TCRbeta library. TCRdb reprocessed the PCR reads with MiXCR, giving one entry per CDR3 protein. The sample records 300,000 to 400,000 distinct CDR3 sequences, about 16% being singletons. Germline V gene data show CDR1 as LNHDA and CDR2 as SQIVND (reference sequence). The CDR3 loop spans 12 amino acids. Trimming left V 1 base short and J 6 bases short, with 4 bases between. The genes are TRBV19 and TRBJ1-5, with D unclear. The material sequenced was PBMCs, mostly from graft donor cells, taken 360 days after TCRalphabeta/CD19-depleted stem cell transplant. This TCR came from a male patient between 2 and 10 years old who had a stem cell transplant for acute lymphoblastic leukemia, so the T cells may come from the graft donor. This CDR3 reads CASSIGGQPQHF. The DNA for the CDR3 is TGTGCCAGTAGTATAGGGGGTCAGCCCCAGCATTTT.